The source of this T cell receptor (beta chain) is a study of blood T cell repertoires in COVID-19 (dated by TCRdb to 2018 to 2021). For the wider study: Samples from collaborators originated in the United States, Italy and Spain and spanned both the acute and convalescent phases of COVID-19. The prospective study material was composed of cDNA or gDNA derived from T cells, B-cell-depleted T cells, or PBMCs. Deeply sampled blood TCRbeta repertoires from subjects exposed to, actively infected with, or recovered from COVID-19 were included in the dataset. The repertoires were made available in a free public database intended to serve as a resource for research on the immune response to SARS-CoV-2. Samples were obtained from the ongoing ImmuneRACE study (first 160 participants) and from some 1,300 subjects provided by 6 global collaborators. Sample metadata almost always included a de-identified subject ID, COVID-19 status, age in years and sex. Where HLA class I and class II types were available, the types were taken from metadata supplied by the sample provider, not from assay-based typing. Findings and caveats that apply to the study as a whole: The quantity of clinical and demographic metadata differed by source and by participant and was supplied without curation.

Concerning this clone itself: It has no known antigen specificity. The sample holds no much larger clone one base away, and base qualities are not on file.

TCRbeta CDR3 regions were amplified from genomic DNA by means of the immunoSEQ Assay, a bias-controlled multiplex PCR. The paper's processing steps were these. Within the assay, amplification of reference gene primers was used to estimate how many nucleated cells each sample contained. Sequence reads were collapsed and filtered to measure the absolute abundance of every unique TCRbeta CDR3 rearrangement. Productive Simpson clonality was computed per sample as the square root of Simpson's diversity index over productive rearrangements. This immuneACCESS table, as held by TCRdb, lists in-frame sequences with V and J called but not all clones. Of the missing ones, under half trace to an unresolved V gene in checked studies; the others have no known cause. The DNA was the basis for D and trimming; V, J and clone size are from that table. This sample has about 440,000 clones in its table, and roughly nine tenths of those were observed once. The ten largest account for roughly 2% of the sample.

Participants in the prospective study were enrolled through a virtual design, were aged about 18 to 100 years, and lived in some 24 United States geographic areas. In the prospective study, cohorts were assigned on the basis of participant-reported clinical history obtained from a screening survey and a study questionnaire. In the prospective study, whole blood, serum and a nasopharyngeal or oropharyngeal swab were collected from each participant by mobile phlebotomists. Additional blood draws and questionnaires over an approximately two-month period could optionally be provided by prospective study participants. Before DNA extraction, blood samples from the prospective study were shipped at room temperature or frozen. The CDR3 sequence holds 15 residues, the cysteine and phenylalanine included. Only the CDR3 region is kept as DNA, spanning 45 bases read in frame from base 1. CDR1 and CDR2, looked up from the germline V gene, are MGHRA and YSYEKL. The V and J ends are trimmed by 0 bases and 7 bases, leaving 15 bases between them.

The origin of this receptor is a woman aged 18-29 years with acute COVID-19. The sample consisted of PBMCs or T cells enriched from blood (not recorded which). The rearranged chain carries TRBV4-1 and TRBJ1-2, with a tentative D gene TRBD1 over 5 matching bases. The CDR3 protein is CASSQDSQGISGYTF. The sequenced DNA: TGCGCCAGCAGCCAAGATTCCCAGGGTATTAGTGGCTACACCTTC.